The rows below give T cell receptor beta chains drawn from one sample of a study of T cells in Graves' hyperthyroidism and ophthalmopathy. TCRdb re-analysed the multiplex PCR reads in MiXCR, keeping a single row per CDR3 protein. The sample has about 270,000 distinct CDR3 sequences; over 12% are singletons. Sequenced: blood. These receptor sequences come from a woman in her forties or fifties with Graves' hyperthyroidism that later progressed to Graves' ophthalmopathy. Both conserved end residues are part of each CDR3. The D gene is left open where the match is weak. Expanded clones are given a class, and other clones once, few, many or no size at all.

cdr3_nt: TGCGCCAGCAGGGGTTCCTCATACAGAGAGCAGTTCTTC; cdr3_aa: CASRGSSYREQFF; j_call: TRBJ2-1; v_call: TRBV10-1; d_call: -; clone_size: many
cdr3_nt: TGTGCCAGCTCACTGTCAGGGATCTGGGCCAACGTCCTGACTTTC; cdr3_aa: CASSLSGIWANVLTF; j_call: TRBJ2-6; v_call: TRBV18; d_call: -; clone_size: many
cdr3_nt: TGTGCCAGCAGCTTAAGCAGGATCGGACCTGGGGACTATGGCTACACCTTC; cdr3_aa: CASSLSRIGPGDYGYTF; j_call: TRBJ1-2; v_call: TRBV7-2; d_call: -; clone_size: few
cdr3_nt: TGTGCCAGCAGTTACTCGGAGGTCAGGGGAGGCCCAGATACGCAGTATTTT; cdr3_aa: CASSYSEVRGGPDTQYF; j_call: TRBJ2-3; v_call: TRBV6-5; d_call: -; clone_size: many
cdr3_nt: TGCAGCGTTGAAACAGGGGGAGGCGGCTACACCTTC; cdr3_aa: CSVETGGGGYTF; j_call: TRBJ1-2; v_call: TRBV29-1; d_call: TRBD1; clone_size: many
cdr3_nt: TGCAGTGCCTCGCGACTAGCGGGGAACTACGAGCAGTACTTC; cdr3_aa: CSASRLAGNYEQYF; j_call: TRBJ2-7; v_call: TRBV20-1; d_call: TRBD2; clone_size: many
cdr3_nt: TGTGCCAGCAGTAACAGCATTGCAGATACGCAGTATTTT; cdr3_aa: CASSNSIADTQYF; j_call: TRBJ2-3; v_call: TRBV6-1; d_call: -; clone_size: many
cdr3_nt: TGTGCCAGCAGCACGATCCCTAACAACTATGGCTACACCTTC; cdr3_aa: CASSTIPNNYGYTF; j_call: TRBJ1-2; v_call: TRBV12-3/TRBV12-4; d_call: -; clone_size: many
cdr3_nt: TGTGCCAGCAGCCTTTCTAGTAGAAATGAGCAGTTCTTC; cdr3_aa: CASSLSSRNEQFF; j_call: TRBJ2-1; v_call: TRBV3-1; d_call: -; clone_size: many
cdr3_nt: TGTGCCAGCAGCTGGACTGTCGAGACCCAGTACTTC; cdr3_aa: CASSWTVETQYF; j_call: TRBJ2-5; v_call: TRBV6-1; d_call: -; clone_size: many
cdr3_nt: TGTGCCAGCAGCTCCCTATTCCGGGACAGGGGAAAAAACACCATATATTTT; cdr3_aa: CASSSLFRDRGKNTIYF; j_call: TRBJ1-3; v_call: TRBV7-6; d_call: TRBD1; clone_size: -
cdr3_nt: TGTGCCAGCAGTACACAGGGCTACGAGCAGTACTTC; cdr3_aa: CASSTQGYEQYF; j_call: TRBJ2-7; v_call: TRBV2; d_call: -; clone_size: many
cdr3_nt: TGCATCCACCCGGGACACCACTATGGCTACACCTTC; cdr3_aa: CIHPGHHYGYTF; j_call: TRBJ1-2; v_call: TRBV20-1; d_call: -; clone_size: -
cdr3_nt: TGCGCCAGCAGTTTGAGGTCGGTAGACACTGAAGCTTTCTTT; cdr3_aa: CASSLRSVDTEAFF; j_call: TRBJ1-1; v_call: TRBV5-1; d_call: -; clone_size: -
cdr3_nt: TGTGCCAGTAGCGGAACACCGAAACACTATGGCTACACCTTC; cdr3_aa: CASSGTPKHYGYTF; j_call: TRBJ1-2; v_call: TRBV19; d_call: -; clone_size: -
cdr3_nt: TGTGCCAGCAGTGACCTGGGGGGCAATCAGCCCCAGCATTTT; cdr3_aa: CASSDLGGNQPQHF; j_call: TRBJ1-5; v_call: TRBV6-4; d_call: -; clone_size: many
cdr3_nt: TGTGCCAGCAGCTTGGCGAAGCGGGAGTGGTCCCACGAGCAGTACTTC; cdr3_aa: CASSLAKREWSHEQYF; j_call: TRBJ2-7; v_call: TRBV5-4; d_call: TRBD2; clone_size: few
cdr3_nt: TGTGCCAGCAGCTTAGCGGGGCGCAGGGGGATTTATCAGCCCCAGCATTTT; cdr3_aa: CASSLAGRRGIYQPQHF; j_call: TRBJ1-5; v_call: TRBV7-9; d_call: TRBD1; clone_size: few
cdr3_nt: TGCGCCAGCAGCTTGGACGACAGGTCTGGAAACACCATATATTTT; cdr3_aa: CASSLDDRSGNTIYF; j_call: TRBJ1-3; v_call: TRBV5-1; d_call: -; clone_size: few
cdr3_nt: TGCAGCCACCGGAGCGGCGCGGGAACAGATACGCAGTATTTT; cdr3_aa: CSHRSGAGTDTQYF; j_call: TRBJ2-3; v_call: TRBV29-1; d_call: -; clone_size: many
cdr3_nt: TGCGCCAGCAGCCAAGATCCGGCGGGGATGAAGCAGTTCTACGAGCAGTACTTC; cdr3_aa: CASSQDPAGMKQFYEQYF; j_call: TRBJ2-7; v_call: TRBV4-1; d_call: -; clone_size: -
cdr3_nt: TGTGCCAGCAGTTTAGCTACCACCCAGCCCCAGCATTTT; cdr3_aa: CASSLATTQPQHF; j_call: TRBJ1-5; v_call: TRBV12-3/TRBV12-4; d_call: -; clone_size: many
cdr3_nt: TGTGCCAGCAGCCAGACGACAGGAGAAGAGACCCAGTACTTC; cdr3_aa: CASSQTTGEETQYF; j_call: TRBJ2-5; v_call: TRBV2; d_call: -; clone_size: many
cdr3_nt: TGTGCCAGCAAACCCCAGGGGGCCAACGCCGGTACCGGGGAGCTGTTTTTT; cdr3_aa: CASKPQGANAGTGELFF; j_call: TRBJ2-2; v_call: TRBV25-1; d_call: TRBD1; clone_size: many
cdr3_nt: TGTGCCAGCAGTCCAAGAGGGTCATTTCCCTATGGGGCCAACGTCCTGACTTTC; cdr3_aa: CASSPRGSFPYGANVLTF; j_call: TRBJ2-6; v_call: TRBV28; d_call: -; clone_size: -
cdr3_nt: TGTGCCAGCAGCTTATCCGCAGGGACCCAGAGCGCTTATAAATCCTACGAGCAGTACTTC; cdr3_aa: CASSLSAGTQSAYKSYEQYF; j_call: TRBJ2-7; v_call: TRBV7-8; d_call: -; clone_size: many
cdr3_nt: TGCAGTGCTACGATAGCGGGCCCTCAAGAGACCCAGTACTTC; cdr3_aa: CSATIAGPQETQYF; j_call: TRBJ2-5; v_call: TRBV20-1; d_call: TRBD2; clone_size: -
cdr3_nt: TGTGCCAGCAGTTCCACAGGAGACAGCCCCTACTTC; cdr3_aa: CASSSTGDSPYF; j_call: TRBJ2-5; v_call: TRBV11-2; d_call: -; clone_size: many
cdr3_nt: TGCAGTGCTAGAGACCTGACTAGCGGGTCCCCCTACGAGCAGTACTTC; cdr3_aa: CSARDLTSGSPYEQYF; j_call: TRBJ2-7; v_call: TRBV20-1; d_call: TRBD2; clone_size: many
cdr3_nt: TGCAGTGCGCACCCCACGGGACTAGCAGGATCGACCCAGTACTTC; cdr3_aa: CSAHPTGLAGSTQYF; j_call: TRBJ2-5; v_call: TRBV20-1; d_call: TRBD2; clone_size: many
cdr3_nt: TGCAGTGCTAGACTGAGCTCCTACGAGCAGTACTTC; cdr3_aa: CSARLSSYEQYF; j_call: TRBJ2-7; v_call: TRBV20-1; d_call: -; clone_size: many
cdr3_nt: TGCGCCAGCAGCTTGGAACCGGGAGCAACTAATGAAAAACTGTTTTTT; cdr3_aa: CASSLEPGATNEKLFF; j_call: TRBJ1-4; v_call: TRBV5-1; d_call: -; clone_size: many
cdr3_nt: TGTGCCAGCAGCTTAGGAGCGGGAGAGGGAGCTACGCAGTATTTT; cdr3_aa: CASSLGAGEGATQYF; j_call: TRBJ2-3; v_call: TRBV11-2; d_call: TRBD2; clone_size: many
cdr3_nt: TGTGCCAGCAGTTTCTCCCTCGGAGGGGAGCTGTTTTTT; cdr3_aa: CASSFSLGGELFF; j_call: TRBJ2-2; v_call: TRBV27; d_call: -; clone_size: many
cdr3_nt: TGTGCCATGTCCGGGGCCAACTCAGCCTCCTACGAGCAGTACTTC; cdr3_aa: CAMSGANSASYEQYF; j_call: TRBJ2-7; v_call: TRBV10-3; d_call: -; clone_size: many
cdr3_nt: TGTGCCAGCAGCCATAGCGGGAGGGCCCCCGGGGAGCTGTTTTTT; cdr3_aa: CASSHSGRAPGELFF; j_call: TRBJ2-2; v_call: TRBV13; d_call: TRBD2; clone_size: few
cdr3_nt: TGTGCCAGCAGATATGGGAGAGCTTCGGATGAGCAGTTCTTC; cdr3_aa: CASRYGRASDEQFF; j_call: TRBJ2-1; v_call: TRBV6-1; d_call: -; clone_size: many
cdr3_nt: TGTGCCAGCAGTTTAGAGGCGTCGCGGGGCAATCAGCCCCAGCATTTT; cdr3_aa: CASSLEASRGNQPQHF; j_call: TRBJ1-5; v_call: TRBV12-3/TRBV12-4; d_call: -; clone_size: many
cdr3_nt: TGTGCCAGCGGCTTAGTTGGGACTAGCGGGGAATACGAGCAGTACTTC; cdr3_aa: CASGLVGTSGEYEQYF; j_call: TRBJ2-7; v_call: TRBV7-3; d_call: TRBD2; clone_size: few
cdr3_nt: TGTGCCAGCAGCTTAGGATGGGATACGCAGTATTTT; cdr3_aa: CASSLGWDTQYF; j_call: TRBJ2-3; v_call: TRBV7-9; d_call: -; clone_size: many
cdr3_nt: TGTGCCAGCAGCCGGACTAGCGGCCGCTCCTACGAGCAGTACTTC; cdr3_aa: CASSRTSGRSYEQYF; j_call: TRBJ2-7; v_call: TRBV12-3/TRBV12-4; d_call: TRBD2; clone_size: many
cdr3_nt: TGTGCCAGCAGTTACACCGACGGCTTTAACTCACCCCTCCACTTT; cdr3_aa: CASSYTDGFNSPLHF; j_call: TRBJ1-6; v_call: TRBV6-5; d_call: -; clone_size: many
cdr3_nt: TGTGCCACCAGTGACCCACGACAGACCAATGAGCAGTTCTTC; cdr3_aa: CATSDPRQTNEQFF; j_call: TRBJ2-1; v_call: TRBV24-1; d_call: -; clone_size: many
cdr3_nt: TGTGCCACCAGCAGAGATAAACACAGGGGCGCCTACAATGAGCAGTTCTTC; cdr3_aa: CATSRDKHRGAYNEQFF; j_call: TRBJ2-1; v_call: TRBV15; d_call: TRBD1; clone_size: few
cdr3_nt: TGTGCCAGCAGCGATCTCCTAGCGGGAGAAGATAATGAGCAGTTCTTC; cdr3_aa: CASSDLLAGEDNEQFF; j_call: TRBJ2-1; v_call: TRBV7-9; d_call: TRBD2; clone_size: many
cdr3_nt: TGTGCCAGCAGCGCCGAGGGACAGGGGGCGTACACTGAAGCTTTCTTT; cdr3_aa: CASSAEGQGAYTEAFF; j_call: TRBJ1-1; v_call: TRBV9; d_call: TRBD1; clone_size: many
cdr3_nt: TGTGCCACCAGTGACCGGGGACTAGCGGGAGGCAAGCGGAATGAGCAGTTCTTC; cdr3_aa: CATSDRGLAGGKRNEQFF; j_call: TRBJ2-1; v_call: TRBV24-1; d_call: TRBD2; clone_size: many
cdr3_nt: TGTGCCAGCCCCTACCGGGCAGGGGGTTATCAGCCCCAGCATTTT; cdr3_aa: CASPYRAGGYQPQHF; j_call: TRBJ1-5; v_call: TRBV6-1; d_call: TRBD1; clone_size: -
cdr3_nt: TGTGCCAGCAGCTCCGGGACAGGGGGCAGGGATACGCAGTATTTT; cdr3_aa: CASSSGTGGRDTQYF; j_call: TRBJ2-3; v_call: TRBV13; d_call: TRBD1; clone_size: many
cdr3_nt: TGCAGTGCTAATCAGTACACAAATCAGCCCCAGCATTTT; cdr3_aa: CSANQYTNQPQHF; j_call: TRBJ1-5; v_call: TRBV20-1; d_call: -; clone_size: many
cdr3_nt: TGTGCCATCAGTGAGGGGGGGCGTGGGTCCTACGAGCAGTACTTC; cdr3_aa: CAISEGGRGSYEQYF; j_call: TRBJ2-7; v_call: TRBV10-3; d_call: -; clone_size: few
cdr3_nt: TGTGCCAGCAGACCCGGGACAGGGCTTATGCAGCCCCAGCATTTT; cdr3_aa: CASRPGTGLMQPQHF; j_call: TRBJ1-5; v_call: TRBV6-1; d_call: TRBD1; clone_size: -
cdr3_nt: TGTGCCACCAGCAGAGTCCGACAGGGGCCCCACGAGCAGTACTTC; cdr3_aa: CATSRVRQGPHEQYF; j_call: TRBJ2-7; v_call: TRBV15; d_call: TRBD1; clone_size: many
cdr3_nt: TGTGCCAGCAGCCAGTACAATGAGCAGTTCTTC; cdr3_aa: CASSQYNEQFF; j_call: TRBJ2-1; v_call: TRBV2; d_call: -; clone_size: many